This TCR beta chain is drawn from a study of type 1 regulatory T cells. The table lists this clonotype with a few counts. Germline V gene sequence: CDR1 SEHNR, CDR2 FQNEAQ (reference sequence). With 8 bases clipped from V and 3 bases from J, the junction kept 3 bases outside the gene matches. The CDR3 covers 13 residues. Using its own MiXCR run on the reads, TCRdb lists one record per CDR3 protein. The data hold over 90,000 distinct CDR3 sequences, with less than 40% observed a single time. Sequences were obtained from CD4+ T cells, either the whole sample or a sorted fraction (not recorded which). This TCR derives from a human donor in good health. This chain connects TRBV7-9 to TRBJ2-1; 8 nucleotides agree with TRBD2. The CDR3 is CASDAGGYNEQFF. The CDR3 bases are TGTGCCAGCGACGCGGGAGGCTACAATGAGCAGTTCTTC.